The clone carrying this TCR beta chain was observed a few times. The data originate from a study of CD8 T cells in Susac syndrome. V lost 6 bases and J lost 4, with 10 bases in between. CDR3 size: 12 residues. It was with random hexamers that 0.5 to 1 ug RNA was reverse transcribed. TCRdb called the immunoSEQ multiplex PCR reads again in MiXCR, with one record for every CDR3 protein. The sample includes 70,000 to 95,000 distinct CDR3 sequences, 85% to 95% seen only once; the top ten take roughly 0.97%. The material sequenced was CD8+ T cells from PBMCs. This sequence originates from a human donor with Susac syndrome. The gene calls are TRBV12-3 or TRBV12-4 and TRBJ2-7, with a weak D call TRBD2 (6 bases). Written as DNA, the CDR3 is TGTGCCAGCAGCCCTGGGGGGTACGAGCAGTACTTC. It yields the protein CASSPGGYEQYF.